This T cell receptor beta chain is from a study of blood T cell repertoires in COVID-19. The repertoire was sequenced with immunoSEQ multiplex PCR; TCRdb's copy has only in-frame clones and lacks some. This sample has 70,000 to 90,000 clones; approximately 80% occur once, and the top ten carry about 20%. The CDR3 runs 13 residues. The V and J ends lost 3 bases and 4 bases respectively, with 12 bases between them. Germline V lookup: CDR1 DFQATT, CDR2 SNEGSKA (reference sequence). This chain joins TRBV20-1 and TRBJ2-5; D is possibly TRBD2 (7 bases). The origin of this receptor is a woman aged 60-70 years with acute or convalescent COVID-19. The sample was peripheral blood. Here the CDR3 reads CSASGGGGETQYF. The CDR3 nucleotides read TGCAGTGCTAGTGGGGGCGGGGGAGAGACCCAGTACTTC.